Below, 18 T cell receptor beta chains from the same sample are listed, as sequenced in a study of T cells in tuberculosis. The assay was immunoSEQ multiplex PCR, and TCRdb's table has in-frame clones only and misses some. The sample consists of about 43,000 clones, roughly 94% of them appearing once. The material sequenced was PBMCs. These receptors were obtained from a donor between 10 and 35 years old with latent tuberculosis or without tuberculosis infection. Some clones in this sample may be carry-over from other donors' samples.

The genes are TRBV27 and TRBJ2-7; 12 nucleotides line up with TRBD1. The CDR3 contains 16 residues. From germline, CDR1 is MNHEY and CDR2 SMNVEV (reference sequence). Trimming took 1 base from V and 3 from J; bases not matched to a gene: 4. The DNA of the CDR3 is TGTGCCAGCAGTTTATTGGGACAGGGGGCGATCTACGAGCAGTACTTC. Protein sequence: CASSLLGQGAIYEQYF.

The chain uses TRBV29-1 and TRBJ2-3; 7 bases are shared with TRBD2. CDR1 and CDR2 (germline): SQVTM, ANQGSEA. This CDR3 spans 14 amino acids. V was clipped by 5 bases and J by 0 bases; unmatched bases: 5. CDR3 sequence reads: CSVSGGTSTDTQYF. DNA for the CDR3: TGCAGCGTTTCGGGGGGAACTAGCACAGATACGCAGTATTTT.

This clone occurred once. V usage is TRBV5-1 and J usage is TRBJ2-3, with TRBD2 as a possible D gene (6 bases). Germline V gives CDR1 SGHRS, CDR2 YFSETQ. There are 16 residues in the CDR3. The V and J ends lost 5 bases and 2 bases respectively, with 18 bases between them. The DNA for the CDR3 is TGCGCCAGCAGGTTCACTGGTGCGGGGCCCACAGATACGCAGTATTTT. As protein: CASRFTGAGPTDTQYF.

The table lists this clone with a few counts. This rearrangement joins TRBV10-3 to TRBJ2-7; D may be TRBD2 (5 bases). Germline-derived CDR1 and CDR2 are ENHRY and SYGVKD. Between the trimmed V and J ends, which lost 6 bases and 3 bases, there was a span of 15 bases. This CDR3 is 14 amino acids long. In nucleotides, the CDR3 is TGTGCCATCAGGGACCCGGTGGACTTCTACGAGCAGTACTTC. Translating it yields CAIRDPVDFYEQYF.

CDR3 in DNA: TGTGCCAGCAGCTTAGTACCAGAAGAAGAGACCCAGTACTTC. It translates to CASSLVPEEETQYF. This rearrangement joins TRBV11-1 to TRBJ2-5, with D hard to call. Germline CDR1 is SGHAT and CDR2 is FQDESV (reference sequence). Trimming took 1 base from V and 3 from J, leaving 9 bases between them. There are 14 residues in the CDR3.

V usage is TRBV28 and J usage is TRBJ2-2; 9 nucleotides line up with TRBD1. Germline CDR1 reads MDHEN; CDR2 reads SYDVKM. Germline trimming cut 4 bases from V and 7 bases from J; bases unmatched to any gene: 4. The CDR3 is 14 residues long. The CDR3 DNA follows: TGTGCCAGCAGTTGGACAGGGGCGGACGGGGAGCTGTTTTTT. Residues: CASSWTGADGELFF.

CDR3 coding DNA: TGCGCCAGCAGCCACCCTAGCGGGGCCTACGAGCAGTACTTC. This codes for CASSHPSGAYEQYF. The V call is TRBV4-1, the J call TRBJ2-7; 9 bases line up with TRBD2. V shed 3 bases and J 2 bases; nucleotides not matched to a gene: 2. This CDR3 spans 14 amino acids. From germline, CDR1 is MGHRA and CDR2 YSYEKL.

The chain is built from TRBV6-5 and TRBJ1-3; perhaps TRBD1 as D (5 bases). CDR3 length: 14 residues. Per the germline V gene, CDR1 is MNHEY and CDR2 is SVGAGI. V was trimmed by 6 bases and J by 4 bases, leaving 13 bases between them. Here the CDR3 reads CASSATASGNTIYF. CDR3 in DNA: TGTGCCAGCAGCGCGACAGCTTCGGGAAACACCATATATTTT.

V gene TRBV28 combines with J gene TRBJ1-1; tentative D call: TRBD1 (6 bases). Germline loops: CDR1 MDHEN, CDR2 SYDVKM. V was shortened by 8 bases and J by 1 base, with 26 bases between the two germline ends. The CDR3 totals 18 residues. The CDR3 sequence: CASSPSSGGPLRNTEAFF. The CDR3 coding sequence is TGTGCCAGCTCCCCCTCCTCGGGGGGCCCTCTCCGGAACACTGAAGCTTTCTTT.

J is TRBJ2-7 and V is TRBV27; the match to TRBD1 covers 9 bases. Looked up from germline, CDR1 is MNHEY and CDR2 is SMNVEV (reference sequence). The CDR3 extends over 15 amino acids. V shed 1 base and J 4 bases; nucleotides not matched to a gene: 5. Here the CDR3 reads CASSLYRDRVYEQYF. The CDR3 DNA reads TGTGCCAGCAGTTTATACCGGGACAGGGTATACGAGCAGTACTTC.

This chain connects TRBV28 to TRBJ2-1; no reliable D call. The germline V and J ends were trimmed by 4 bases and 10 bases, with 17 bases remaining between them. The CDR3 runs to 14 residues. Germline CDR1 MDHEN, CDR2 SYDVKM. The CDR3 spells CASSSPNPMKEQFF. The CDR3 DNA follows: TGTGCCAGCAGTTCCCCTAATCCAATGAAGGAGCAGTTCTTC.

V and J are TRBV28 and TRBJ1-1; TRBD1 matches 7 bases. This CDR3 has 14 residues. The junction had 6 bases not matched to a gene; V was cut back by 6 bases and J by 2 bases. Germline lookup yields CDR1 MDHEN and CDR2 SYDVKM. In DNA, the CDR3 is TGTGCCAGCAGGTCCGGGACAGCAAACACTGAAGCTTTCTTT. Translating it yields CASRSGTANTEAFF.

The chain carries TRBV6-5 and TRBJ2-7; no reliable D call. Trimming cost V 5 bases and J 0 bases, with 8 bases left between them. The germline CDR1 and CDR2 sequences are MNHEY and SVGAGI. The CDR3 consists of 13 residues. The chain's CDR3 is CASSPLSSYEQYF. The CDR3 DNA reads TGTGCCAGCAGTCCCCTGAGCTCCTACGAGCAGTACTTC.

The chain joins TRBV7-2 to TRBJ2-1; D not certain. The V and J ends lost 5 bases and 0 bases respectively, with 8 bases between them. Germline V gives CDR1 SGHTA, CDR2 FQGNSA. This CDR3 spans 14 amino acids. The CDR3 sequence: CASSHSLSYNEQFF. CDR3 DNA sequence: TGTGCCAGCAGCCATAGCCTCTCCTACAATGAGCAGTTCTTC.

The chain joins TRBV5-6 to TRBJ1-3; D is unclear. CDR1 SGHDT and CDR2 YYEEEE come from the germline V gene. The CDR3 consists of 15 residues. Trimming stripped 2 bases from V and 8 bases from J, with 17 bases between. CDR3 sequence (DNA): TGTGCCAGCAGCTTCACCAGCTCCGCCGGGGACACCATATATTTT. It codes for CASSFTSSAGDTIYF.

J is TRBJ2-6 and V is TRBV7-2; weak D call: TRBD1 (6 bases). Trimming shortened V by 5 bases and J by 4 bases, and 12 bases separated the two germline ends. CDR3 length: 15 amino acids. CDR1 is SGHTA and CDR2 is FQGNSA in the germline V gene. In nucleotides, the CDR3 is TGTGCCAGCAGCAAGGGACAACCGGGGGCCAACGTCCTGACTTTC. Its translation: CASSKGQPGANVLTF.

The chain combines TRBV7-2 with TRBJ1-2, with D uncertain. Trimming removed 6 bases at V and 2 bases at J, with 7 bases between. The germline V gene encodes CDR1 SGHTA and CDR2 FQGNSA. The length of the CDR3 is 12 residues. In DNA form, the CDR3 reads TGTGCCAGCAGACTGACAAACTATGGCTACACCTTC. Translating gives CASRLTNYGYTF. Supplemented by reference TRBV7-2 and TRBJ1-2, the full variable domain reads GAGVSQSPSNKVTEKGKDVELRCDPISGHTALYWYRQSLGQGLEFLIYFQGNSAPDKSGLPSDRFSAERTGGSVSTLTIQRTQQEDSAVYLCASRLTNYGYTFGSGTRLTVV.

The rearrangement uses TRBV27 and TRBJ1-4; perhaps TRBD1 as D (6 bases). Trimming shortened V by 3 bases and J by 7 bases, and 18 bases separated the two germline ends. Germline CDR1 and CDR2: MNHEY and SMNVEV (reference sequence). The CDR3 has 16 residues. The CDR3: CASSFYPDSSAEKLFF. DNA for the CDR3: TGTGCCAGCAGTTTTTACCCGGACAGCTCCGCTGAAAAACTGTTTTTT.